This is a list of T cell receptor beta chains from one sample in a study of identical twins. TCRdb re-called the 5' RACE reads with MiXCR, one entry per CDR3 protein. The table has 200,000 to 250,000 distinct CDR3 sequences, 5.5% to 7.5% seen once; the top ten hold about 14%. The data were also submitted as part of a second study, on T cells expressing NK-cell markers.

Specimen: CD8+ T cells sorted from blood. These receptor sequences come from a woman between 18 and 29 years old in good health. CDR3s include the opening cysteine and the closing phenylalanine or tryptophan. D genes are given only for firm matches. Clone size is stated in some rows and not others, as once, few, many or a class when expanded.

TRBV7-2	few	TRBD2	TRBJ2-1	CASSLRWAGEPYNEQFF	TGTGCCAGCAGCTTACGGTGGGCGGGAGAGCCCTACAATGAGCAGTTCTTC
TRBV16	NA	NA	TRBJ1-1	CASSQYSTQGRTEAFF	TGTGCCAGCAGCCAATATTCAACGCAGGGTAGGACTGAAGCTTTCTTT
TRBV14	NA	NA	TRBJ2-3	CASSQGTPERVPHDTQYF	TGTGCCAGCAGCCAAGGGACCCCAGAGCGGGTCCCACATGATACGCAGTATTTT
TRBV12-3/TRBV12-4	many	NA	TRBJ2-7	CASSLHPSYEQYF	TGTGCCAGCAGTCTCCACCCTTCCTACGAGCAGTACTTC
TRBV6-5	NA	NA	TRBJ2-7	CASSYSRPGYEQYF	TGTGCCAGCAGTTACTCGCGTCCGGGATACGAGCAGTACTTC
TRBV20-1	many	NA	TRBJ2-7	CSASARGYEQYF	TGCAGTGCTTCCGCCCGGGGCTACGAGCAGTACTTC
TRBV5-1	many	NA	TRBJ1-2	CAIFDRAYGYTF	TGCGCCATCTTCGACAGAGCATATGGCTACACCTTC
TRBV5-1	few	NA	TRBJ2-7	CASSLDLNEQYF	TGCGCCAGCAGCTTGGATTTAAACGAGCAGTACTTC
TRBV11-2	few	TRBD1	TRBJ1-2	CASSPGQAPRGYTF	TGTGCCAGCAGCCCGGGACAGGCTCCGCGGGGCTACACCTTC
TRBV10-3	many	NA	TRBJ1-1	CAISTMMNTEAFF	TGTGCCATCAGTACAATGATGAACACTGAAGCTTTCTTT
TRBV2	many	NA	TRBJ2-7	CASSVLVLSYEQYF	TGTGCCAGCAGTGTCCTGGTGCTCTCCTACGAGCAGTACTTC
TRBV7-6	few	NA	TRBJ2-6	CASSLPSGNVLTF	TGTGCCAGCAGCTTACCCTCAGGCAACGTCCTGACTTTC
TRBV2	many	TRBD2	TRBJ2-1	CASRGGAYNEQFF	TGTGCCAGCAGGGGGGGGGCCTACAATGAGCAGTTCTTC
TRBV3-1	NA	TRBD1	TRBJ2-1	CASSQDNEGQEYNEQFF	TGTGCCAGCAGCCAAGATAACGAGGGACAGGAGTACAATGAGCAGTTCTTC
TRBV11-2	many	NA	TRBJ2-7	CASSKHPRASYEQYF	TGTGCCAGCAGCAAACACCCCCGGGCCTCCTACGAGCAGTACTTC
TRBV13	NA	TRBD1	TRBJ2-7	CASSQEGTGNNEQYF	TGTGCCAGCAGCCAAGAGGGGACAGGGAACAACGAGCAGTACTTC
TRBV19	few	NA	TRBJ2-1	CASSIPIAVSSYNEQFF	TGTGCCAGTAGTATCCCCATAGCGGTGAGCTCCTACAATGAGCAGTTCTTC
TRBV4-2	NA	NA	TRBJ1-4	CASSSTSRLFF	TGTGCCAGCAGCTCTACAAGCAGGCTGTTTTTT
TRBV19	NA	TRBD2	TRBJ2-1	CASSMIAGGPYNNEQFF	TGTGCCAGTAGTATGATAGCGGGAGGGCCGTATAACAATGAGCAGTTCTTC
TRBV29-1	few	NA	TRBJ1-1	CSVVPALNTEAFF	TGCAGCGTTGTTCCGGCTTTGAACACTGAAGCTTTCTTT
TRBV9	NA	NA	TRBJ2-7	CASSVDKDEQYF	TGTGCCAGCAGCGTAGACAAGGACGAGCAGTACTTC
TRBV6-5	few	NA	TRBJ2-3	CASSYSIRGAADTQYF	TGTGCCAGCAGTTACTCGATTCGGGGGGCGGCAGATACGCAGTATTTT
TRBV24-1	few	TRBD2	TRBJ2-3	CATSPAGATDTQYF	TGTGCCACCAGTCCAGCGGGGGCCACAGATACGCAGTATTTT
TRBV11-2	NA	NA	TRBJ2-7	CASTSPGTTSTYEQYF	TGTGCCAGCACCTCTCCCGGGACCACAAGCACCTACGAGCAGTACTTC
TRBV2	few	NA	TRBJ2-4	CASRDPAGTIDLLAKNIQYF	TGTGCCAGCAGAGACCCCGCCGGGACAATCGATCTATTAGCCAAAAACATTCAGTACTTC
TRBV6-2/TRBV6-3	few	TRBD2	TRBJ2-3	CASEGLAGGLTDTQYF	TGTGCCAGCGAGGGACTAGCGGGGGGACTCACAGATACGCAGTATTTT
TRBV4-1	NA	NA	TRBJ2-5	CASSQVSGQTQYF	TGCGCCAGCAGCCAAGTATCCGGCCAGACCCAGTACTTC